The following is a TCR beta chain sequence with its context. Some clones are missing from TCRdb's copy, which holds only in-frame ones; the method was immunoSEQ multiplex PCR. The sample lists about 140,000 clones, more than 80% occurring once. This sample stems from a study of blood T cell repertoires in COVID-19. Sample: peripheral blood. The receptor was derived from a human donor in a cohort sampled during active COVID-19.

In DNA, the CDR3 is TGTGCCAGCACGCGGGCGGGGAGAGGGGCAGATACGCAGTATTTT. Translated: CASTRAGRGADTQYF. This sequence joins TRBV6-5 and TRBJ2-3, with D maybe TRBD2 (6 bases). The CDR3 consists of 15 residues. The germline V gene has CDR1 MNHEY and CDR2 SVGAGI. Between the trimmed V and J ends, which lost 7 bases and 4 bases, there was a span of 18 bases.